A selection of T cell receptor beta chains follows, all from one sample in a study of T cells after yellow fever vaccination. TCRdb re-derived calls from the 5' RACE reads in MiXCR, one entry per CDR3 protein. The sample includes some 320,000 distinct CDR3 sequences, around 10% of them seen just once. The material sequenced was CD4+ T cells sorted from PBMCs, taken 45 days after the yellow fever booster vaccination. These receptors all come from a man between 18 and 29 years old who received the YFV17D yellow fever vaccine. Each CDR3 is given with its conserved first and last residue. A D gene is named only where the DNA matches it firmly. Clone size is not always given. Where it is, it says once, few, many or a class for expanded clones.

j_call | d_call | clone_size | v_call | cdr3_aa | cdr3_nt
TRBJ2-1 | TRBD2 | once | TRBV7-2 | CASMVASGVYNEQFF | TGTGCCAGCATGGTGGCTAGCGGGGTTTACAATGAGCAGTTCTTC
TRBJ1-6 | . | . | TRBV20-1 | CSARVGNPLGPLHF | TGCAGTGCTAGAGTGGGCAACCCATTAGGACCCCTCCACTTT
TRBJ2-1 | . | . | TRBV19 | CASSIADRYNEQFF | TGTGCCAGTAGTATAGCCGACAGATACAATGAGCAGTTCTTC
TRBJ2-1 | TRBD2 | few | TRBV18 | CASSPSGGAGSYNEQFF | TGTGCCAGCTCACCTAGCGGGGGGGCCGGTTCCTACAATGAGCAGTTCTTC
TRBJ2-5 | . | many | TRBV4-3 | CASSQGAKETQYF | TGCGCCAGCAGCCAAGGGGCGAAAGAGACCCAGTACTTC
TRBJ1-2 | TRBD1 | . | TRBV5-4 | CASSLPSYRGYGYTF | TGTGCCAGCAGCTTGCCGTCGTACAGGGGGTATGGCTACACCTTC
TRBJ2-2 | TRBD2 | few | TRBV7-2 | CASSSRTGTSGAGELFF | TGTGCCAGCAGCTCAAGAACCGGGACTAGCGGGGCCGGGGAGCTGTTTTTT
TRBJ2-3 | . | few | TRBV7-9 | CASSLEGTTDTQYF | TGTGCCAGCAGCTTAGAGGGTACAACAGATACGCAGTATTTT
TRBJ2-1 | . | . | TRBV7-9 | CASSLGQDNEQFF | TGTGCCAGCAGCTTAGGACAGGACAATGAGCAGTTCTTC
TRBJ2-1 | . | . | TRBV7-8 | CASSLMDLHNEQFF | TGTGCCAGCAGCTTAATGGACCTACACAATGAGCAGTTCTTC
TRBJ1-5 | . | . | TRBV2 | CASSGGGWVGWDQPQHF | TGTGCCAGCAGTGGAGGAGGGTGGGTTGGATGGGATCAGCCCCAGCATTTT
TRBJ2-1 | . | few | TRBV6-5 | CASTADNGGNEQFF | TGTGCCAGCACGGCGGATAACGGTGGGAATGAGCAGTTCTTC
TRBJ1-5 | TRBD1 | few | TRBV10-3 | CATSSIGDRGQGGNQPQHF | TGTGCCACGTCCTCTATCGGGGACAGGGGGCAGGGGGGCAATCAGCCCCAGCATTTT
TRBJ2-2 | . | few | TRBV3-1 | CASSQIAGELFF | TGTGCCAGCAGCCAAATTGCCGGGGAGCTGTTTTTT
TRBJ2-7 | TRBD1 | . | TRBV5-1 | CASSLPGTGGFLSYEQYF | TGCGCCAGCAGCTTGCCGGGGACAGGGGGCTTCCTGTCCTACGAGCAGTACTTC
TRBJ1-6 | . | . | TRBV2 | CASSGHNRNSPLHF | TGTGCCAGCAGTGGACACAACAGGAATTCACCCCTCCACTTT
TRBJ2-1 | TRBD1 | . | TRBV6-5 | CASSAGTGGVEQFF | TGTGCCAGCAGTGCCGGGACAGGGGGCGTTGAGCAGTTCTTC
TRBJ1-5 | . | many | TRBV27 | CASSLRPGNQPQHF | TGTGCCAGCAGTTTAAGGCCCGGCAATCAGCCCCAGCATTTT
TRBJ1-6 | . | . | TRBV7-9 | CASSSQSSYNSPLHF | TGTGCCAGCAGCTCACAGAGCTCCTATAATTCACCCCTCCACTTT